The text below deals with one T cell receptor (beta chain). Germline CDR1 and CDR2: DFQATT and SNEGSKA (reference sequence). This CDR3 is 12 amino acids long. The V end lost 1 base, the J end lost 3 bases, and 6 bases lay between the germline ends. It was with a sample-barcoded 5' primer and a J-beta primer mix that a second PCR of about 6 to 12 cycles was run. TCRdb re-called the 5' RACE reads through MiXCR, storing one row per CDR3 protein. Of 760,000 or so distinct CDR3 sequences in the sample, 20% to 25% were seen once. The data are from a study of blood T cells in healthy people across ages. These same records also appear under a second study, on T cells of mothers and their children.

Specimen: blood. This TCR derives from a boy between 10 and 17 years old in good health. The rearrangement links TRBV20-1 to TRBJ1-2; D gene ambiguous. Here the CDR3 reads CSARAGYYGYTF. CDR3 bases: TGCAGTGCTAGAGCTGGGTACTATGGCTACACCTTC.